Sequencing of this T cell receptor beta chain was carried out in a study of beta chain features in type 1 diabetes. This CDR3 region has 15 residues. Trimming took off 5 bases at V and 4 bases at J, with 15 bases between the two ends. CDR1 and CDR2 from the germline V gene are SGHTA and FQGNSA. Sequencing targeted expressed TCRB transcripts, as all isolated RNA had been reverse transcribed. Stem cell-like memory T cell samples were sequenced, and they averaged about 990,000 reads. TCRdb's table, derived via immunoSEQ multiplex PCR, lists solely in-frame clones and lacks some. The data show 90,000 to 110,000 clones, roughly 43% seen once.

The source is a woman in her late teens or twenties in good health. Material for sequencing was stem cell memory CD4+ T cells from blood. This chain joins TRBV7-2 and TRBJ2-1, with D perhaps TRBD2 (6 bases). CDR3 in DNA: TGTGCCAGCAGCCGCGCCGGGGGATTATACAATGAGCAGTTCTTC. Translating it yields CASSRAGGLYNEQFF.